This record looks at one T cell receptor beta chain sequence and its context. This entry comes from a study of control samples from healthy donors and cancer patients. Germline CDR1 is MGHDK and CDR2 is SYGVNS. The CDR3 has 15 residues. V lost 1 base to trimming and J lost 7 bases; unmatched junction nucleotides: 6. Method: immunoSEQ multiplex PCR; TCRdb's copy keeps in-frame clones and lacks some. This sample has about 86,000 clones, with just over 90% found just once. Sequences were obtained from blood. The chain carries TRBV25-1 and TRBJ1-5, with TRBD1 matching over 8 bases. This clonotype was sampled from a woman aged 30 to 39 in good health. CDR3 sequence (DNA): TGTGCCAGCAGTGAATCGGACAGGGAAGGCCAGCCCCAGCATTTT. This translates into CASSESDREGQPQHF.